This paragraph covers one TCR beta chain sequence. Its antigen is unidentified. This may come from a read error, since a much larger clone is one base off. This sample was included in a study of T cells in Graves' hyperthyroidism and ophthalmopathy. Regarding the study as a whole: Expanded thyroid clonotypes (above 0.001) were mostly also found in blood.

Amplification of TCR beta CDR3 regions was performed using RNA transcripts as template. HTBI primers were employed in a first-round RT-PCR of the TCR CDR3. Via MiXCR, TCRdb re-called the multiplex PCR reads, giving one row per CDR3 protein. The sample has about 840,000 distinct CDR3 sequences, over 35% seen once. CDR1 and CDR2 from the germline V gene are ENHRY and SYGVKD. Trimming at V came to 6 bases and at J to 6 bases, leaving 6 bases not matched to a gene. This CDR3 has 13 residues. Uncontrolled infection, other autoimmune disease, pregnancy or lactation excluded patients. PBMCs were derived from about 10 ml fresh peripheral blood.

This chain connects TRBV10-3 to TRBJ2-7; 9 positions match TRBD1. The sequence derives from a man in his late teens or twenties with Graves' hyperthyroidism. Sequences were obtained from blood. The CDR3 coding sequence is TGTGCCATCAGCGCCGGGACAGGGCGCGAGCAGTACTTC. It is translated as CAISAGTGREQYF.